Shown below are 9 T cell receptor beta chains from a single sample sequenced in a study of shared clonotypes between healthy human individuals. TCRdb's table, derived via immunoSEQ multiplex PCR, lists solely in-frame clones and lacks some. The table records about 460,000 clones, roughly 80% of them present only once. The material sequenced was PBMCs. All receptors derive from a woman in her forties in good health. Some clones in this sample may be carry-over from other donors' samples.

CDR3 region: CASRPTGVKNIQYF. The CDR3 bases are TGTGCCAGCAGACCCACGGGGGTCAAAAACATTCAGTACTTC. V usage is TRBV6-5 and J usage is TRBJ2-4; D perhaps matches TRBD2 (6 bases). The CDR3 consists of 14 residues. Trimming took 6 bases from V and 3 from J, leaving 12 bases between them. Germline assignment: CDR1 MNHEY and CDR2 SVGAGI.

This chain uses TRBV28 with TRBJ1-2; D is uncertain. The CDR3 consists of 12 residues. Germline loops: CDR1 MDHEN, CDR2 SYDVKM. V was cut by 8 bases and J by 0 bases, with 7 bases left in between. The CDR3 loop reads CASRVPNYGYTF. CDR3 bases: TGTGCCAGCCGGGTTCCTAACTATGGCTACACCTTC.

Worth noting for this clone: It is likely a read error: a sequence one base away is far more abundant. Other DNA variants within this sample encode the same CDR3. The chain joins TRBV2 to TRBJ1-5; D gene unclear. Trimming removed 0 bases from V and 6 bases from J, with 12 bases in between. The CDR3 has 15 amino acids. Germline CDR1 is SNHLY and CDR2 is FYNNEI. CDR3 sequence: CASSEARGAGQPQHF. CDR3 DNA sequence: TGTGCCAGCAGTGAAGCGCGGGGAGCGGGTCAGCCCCAGCATTTT.

This clone was recorded at least ten times. The chain links TRBV6-1 to TRBJ1-2; unclear D gene. CDR3 length: 13 residues. Trimming took off 5 bases at V and 4 bases at J, with 11 bases between the two ends. CDR1 and CDR2 (germline): MNHNS, SASEGT. The CDR3 nucleotides are TGTGCCAGCAGTAGGGAACGGATCTATGGCTACACCTTC. It is translated as CASSRERIYGYTF.

The chain's CDR3 is CASSPPRSIADTQYF. The DNA for the CDR3 is TGTGCCAGCTCACCACCCAGGTCTATCGCAGATACGCAGTATTTT. The chain has TRBV18 and TRBJ2-3; D unresolved. Germline CDR1 and CDR2: KGHSH and LQKENI. V was trimmed by 0 bases and J by 4 bases, leaving 11 bases between them. The CDR3 is made up of 15 amino acids.

Of note for this clone: Other nucleotide sequences in the sample specify the same CDR3. The gene calls are TRBV5-1 and TRBJ1-1; a possible D gene is TRBD1 (6 bases). V lost 1 base and J 1 base, leaving 11 bases between the germline ends. The germline gives CDR1 SGHRS, CDR2 YFSETQ. The CDR3 runs 15 residues. CDR3 sequence reads: CASSLTGQGNTEAFF. CDR3 in DNA: TGCGCCAGCAGCTTGACAGGGCAAGGGAACACTGAAGCTTTCTTT.

This clone was counted at least ten times. The chain uses TRBV7-8 and TRBJ2-7; 7 bases agree with TRBD1. The V gene's germline CDR1 is SGHVS and CDR2 FQNEAQ. With V trimmed by 5 bases and J by 4 bases, 8 bases remained unmatched. The CDR3 length is 14 residues. The CDR3 DNA reads TGTGCCAGCAGCCCGACAGGGAAGGGGTACGAGCAGTACTTC. Translating gives CASSPTGKGYEQYF.

The chain couples TRBV5-1 to TRBJ2-1; 8 nucleotides agree with TRBD1. V trimming: 4 bases; J trimming: 1 base; junction bases outside the gene matches: 4. Germline lookup yields CDR1 SGHRS and CDR2 YFSETQ. The CDR3 is 15 residues long. In DNA, the CDR3 is TGCGCCAGCAGCCCGCGACAGGGGTCCTACAATGAGCAGTTCTTC. Translation: CASSPRQGSYNEQFF.

In the case of this clone: This may be a read error, as it is one base from a much larger clone. The gene calls are TRBV5-8 and TRBJ2-3, with no clear D. The CDR3 extends over 13 amino acids. V was trimmed by 1 base and J by 2 bases, leaving 5 bases between them. CDR1 and CDR2 (germline): SGHTS, YDEGEE. This CDR3 is CASSLTTTDTQYF. The CDR3 DNA follows: TGTGCCAGCAGCTTGACCACCACAGATACGCAGTATTTT.